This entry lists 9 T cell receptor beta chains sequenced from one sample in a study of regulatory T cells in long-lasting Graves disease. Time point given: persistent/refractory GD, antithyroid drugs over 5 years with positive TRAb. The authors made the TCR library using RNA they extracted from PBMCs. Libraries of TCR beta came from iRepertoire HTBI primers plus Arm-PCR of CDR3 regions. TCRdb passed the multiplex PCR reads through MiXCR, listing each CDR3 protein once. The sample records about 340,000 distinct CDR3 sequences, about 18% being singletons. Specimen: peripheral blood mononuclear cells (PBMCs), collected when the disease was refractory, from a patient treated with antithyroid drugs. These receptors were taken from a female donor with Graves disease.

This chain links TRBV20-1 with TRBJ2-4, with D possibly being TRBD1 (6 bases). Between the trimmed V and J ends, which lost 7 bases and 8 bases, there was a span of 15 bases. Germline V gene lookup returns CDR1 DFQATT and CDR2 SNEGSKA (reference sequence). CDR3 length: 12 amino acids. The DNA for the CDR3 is TGCAGTGGAAAACAGGGTTTGCACATTCAGTACTTC. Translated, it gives CSGKQGLHIQYF.

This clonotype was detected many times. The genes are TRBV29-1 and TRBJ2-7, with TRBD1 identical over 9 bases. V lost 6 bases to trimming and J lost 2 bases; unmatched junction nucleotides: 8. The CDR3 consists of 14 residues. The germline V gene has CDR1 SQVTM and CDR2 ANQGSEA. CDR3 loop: CSVHPGQGTYEQYF. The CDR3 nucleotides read TGCAGCGTCCATCCGGGACAGGGTACCTACGAGCAGTACTTC.

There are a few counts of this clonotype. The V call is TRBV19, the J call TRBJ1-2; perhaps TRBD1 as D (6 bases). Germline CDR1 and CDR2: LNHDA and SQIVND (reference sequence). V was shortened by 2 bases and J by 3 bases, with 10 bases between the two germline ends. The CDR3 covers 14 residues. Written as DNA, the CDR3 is TGTGCCAGTAGTATAATACAGGGACACTATGGCTACACCTTC. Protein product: CASSIIQGHYGYTF.

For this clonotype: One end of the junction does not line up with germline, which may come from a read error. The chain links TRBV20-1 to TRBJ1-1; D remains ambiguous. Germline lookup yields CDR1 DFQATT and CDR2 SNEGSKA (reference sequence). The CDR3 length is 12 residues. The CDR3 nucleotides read TGCAGTGCCCGTATCCCTTTTGGTGAAGCTCTCTTT. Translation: CSARIPFGEALF.

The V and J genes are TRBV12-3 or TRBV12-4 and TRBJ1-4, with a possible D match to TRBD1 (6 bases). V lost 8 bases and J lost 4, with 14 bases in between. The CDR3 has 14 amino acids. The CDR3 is CASRRGRGNEKLFF. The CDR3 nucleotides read TGTGCCAGCCGGCGGGGCAGGGGTAATGAAAAACTGTTTTTT.

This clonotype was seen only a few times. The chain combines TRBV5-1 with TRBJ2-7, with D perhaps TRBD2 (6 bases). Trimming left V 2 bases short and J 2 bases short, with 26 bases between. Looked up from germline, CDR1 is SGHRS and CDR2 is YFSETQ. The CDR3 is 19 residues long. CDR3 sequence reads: CASSFGGVGICPLPYEQYF. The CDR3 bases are TGCGCCAGCAGCTTCGGAGGGGTGGGGATATGCCCCCTACCCTACGAGCAGTACTTC.

The CDR3 DNA follows: TGTGCCAGCAGTTGGGCTGAGGGTGGGGATACGCAGTATTTT. It encodes CASSWAEGGDTQYF. The gene calls are TRBV12-3 or TRBV12-4 and TRBJ2-3; tentative D call: TRBD2 (5 bases). There are 14 residues in the CDR3. V lost 4 bases and J lost 6, with 14 bases in between.

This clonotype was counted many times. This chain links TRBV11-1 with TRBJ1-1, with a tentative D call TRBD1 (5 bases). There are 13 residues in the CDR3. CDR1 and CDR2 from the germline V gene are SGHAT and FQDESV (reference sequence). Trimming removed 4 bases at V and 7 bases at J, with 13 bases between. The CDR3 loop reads CASSWGDGYEAFF. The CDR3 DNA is TGTGCCAGCAGCTGGGGGGACGGCTATGAAGCTTTCTTT.

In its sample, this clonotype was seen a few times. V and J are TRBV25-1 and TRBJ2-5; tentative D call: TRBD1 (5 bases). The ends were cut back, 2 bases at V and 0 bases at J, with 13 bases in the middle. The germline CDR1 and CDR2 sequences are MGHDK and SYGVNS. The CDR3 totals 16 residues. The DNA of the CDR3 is TGTGCCAGCAGTGAACCCTCAAGGGGCTACCAAGAGACCCAGTACTTC. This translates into CASSEPSRGYQETQYF.